This T cell receptor beta chain originates from a study of blood T cell repertoires in COVID-19 (dated by TCRdb to the early 2020s). About the investigation overall: Samples covering the acute and convalescent phases of COVID-19 were provided by collaborators in the United States, Italy and Spain. The prospective study material was composed of cDNA or gDNA derived from T cells, B-cell-depleted T cells, or PBMCs. The sample metadata nearly always contained a de-identified subject ID, COVID-19 status, age in years and sex. A freely available public database, intended as a resource for researchers studying the immune response to SARS-CoV-2, is where the repertoires were released. Subjects who had been exposed to COVID-19, were actively infected with it, or had recovered from it provided the deeply sampled blood TCRbeta repertoires that made up the dataset. Where available, HLA class I and class II types were obtained from metadata supplied by the sample provider rather than from assay-based typing. The samples were drawn from the first 160 participants of the ongoing ImmuneRACE study and from 950 to 1,500 subjects provided by 6 global collaborators.

Enrolling through a virtual design, the prospective study's participants ranged in age from about 18 to 89 years and lived across some 22 United States geographic areas. Cohort assignment in the prospective study relied on participant-reported clinical history from a screening survey and a study questionnaire. Recovered participants in ImmuneRACE Cohort 3 were defined as having two consecutive negative NP/OP PCR tests, clearance from a healthcare professional, or resolution of symptoms. Mobile phlebotomists in the prospective study collected whole blood, serum and a nasopharyngeal or oropharyngeal swab from every participant. Additional blood draws and questionnaires over an approximately 2-month period could optionally be provided by prospective study participants. Before DNA extraction, prospective study blood samples were shipped either frozen or at room temperature. Its CDR3 holds 13 amino acids, cysteine through phenylalanine. This entry keeps only the CDR3 DNA: 39 bases, framed from base 1. The germline V gene yields SNHLY for CDR1 and FYNNEI for CDR2. V ends up 8 bases short and J 4 bases short, with an unmatched junction base count of 5.

The immunoSEQ Assay, a bias-controlled multiplex PCR, was used to amplify TCRbeta CDR3 regions from genomic DNA. As for how the authors treated the data: The number of nucleated cells in each sample was estimated from the amplification of reference gene primers within the assay. To quantify the absolute abundance of each unique TCRbeta CDR3 rearrangement, sequence reads were collapsed and filtered. For each sample, productive Simpson clonality was calculated by taking the square root of Simpson's diversity index across productive rearrangements. In its TCRdb copy, this immuneACCESS table keeps in-frame sequences only and misses some clones. Where compared with another copy, unresolved V genes explain less than half of these, and the others have no known cause. The DNA gave D and trimming, while V, J and clone size come from that table. The sample profile shows hundreds of thousands of clones; approximately 86% of them were found once. 1.6% of the sample rests with the top ten.

On the study overall, not on this receptor specifically: Clinical and demographic metadata were provided uncurated, with the amount varying by source and participant.

About this clone: Its antigen is not yet known. No qualities accompany the bases; no much larger clone lies one base away.

This TCR was sampled from a woman between 45 and 65 years old who had recovered from COVID-19. Sequenced: PBMCs or T cells enriched from blood (not recorded which). The receptor chain draws on TRBV2 and TRBJ1-3; 7 nucleotides in the junction match TRBD1. The sequenced DNA is TGTGCCAGCGGCTCGACAGGGGGAAACACCATATATTTT. Translated, this is CASGSTGGNTIYF.